A selection of T cell receptor beta chains follows, all from one sample in a study of blood T cell repertoires in COVID-19. The assay was immunoSEQ multiplex PCR, and TCRdb's table has in-frame clones only and misses some. The sample carries roughly 250,000 clones, about 80% recorded once. Specimen: peripheral blood. These receptors were taken from an elderly woman with active or convalescent COVID-19. Each CDR3 is given with its conserved first and last residue. A D gene is named only where the DNA matches it firmly.

NA,TRBJ1-1,TRBV28,CATNGADQGGTEAFF,TGTGCCACCAACGGGGCAGATCAGGGAGGCACTGAAGCTTTCTTT
TRBD1,TRBJ2-7,TRBV15,CATSRDQGAFYEQYF,TGTGCCACCAGCAGAGATCAGGGGGCCTTTTACGAGCAGTACTTC
NA,TRBJ1-1,TRBV10-1,CASRWAEGTEAFF,TGCGCCAGCCGATGGGCTGAGGGCACTGAAGCTTTCTTT
NA,TRBJ2-5,TRBV27,CASSLSGALGETQYF,TGTGCCAGCAGTTTATCAGGGGCGTTGGGTGAGACCCAGTACTTC
NA,TRBJ1-5,TRBV6-2/TRBV6-3,CASSYSDSRNQPQHF,TGTGCCAGCAGTTACAGTGACAGCCGAAATCAGCCCCAGCATTTT
TRBD1,TRBJ1-6,TRBV6-5,CASSRDRNSPLHF,TGTGCCAGCAGTAGGGACAGAAATTCACCCCTCCACTTT
NA,TRBJ1-6,TRBV28,CASEWGGTSSYNSPLHF,TGTGCCAGCGAGTGGGGAGGCACGAGCTCCTATAATTCACCCCTCCACTTT
NA,TRBJ1-2,TRBV28,CATLSPQGGGYTF,TGTGCCACCCTGTCCCCCCAGGGAGGGGGCTACACCTTC
TRBD2,TRBJ2-1,TRBV12-5,CASGLSGGPSNEQFF,TGTGCTAGTGGTTTGTCGGGAGGGCCTTCGAATGAGCAGTTCTTC
TRBD2,TRBJ2-2,TRBV3-1/TRBV3-2,CASSHRGGTGELFF,TGTGCCAGCAGCCACCGGGGGGGCACCGGGGAGCTGTTTTTT
NA,TRBJ2-2,TRBV7-8,CASRFGGGDTGELFF,TGTGCCAGCAGATTCGGGGGTGGGGACACCGGGGAGCTGTTTTTT
NA,TRBJ1-4,TRBV18,CASSRGATEKLFF,TGTGCCAGCTCGCGGGGGGCAACGGAAAAACTGTTTTTT
TRBD2,TRBJ2-3,TRBV27,CASSWGLAFAGARSTDTQYF,TGTGCCAGCAGTTGGGGACTAGCTTTTGCCGGGGCCCGATCCACAGATACGCAGTATTTT
NA,TRBJ1-4,TRBV7-9,CASSSGPPNEKLFF,TGTGCCAGCAGCTCAGGGCCCCCTAATGAAAAACTGTTTTTT